Given below is one TCR beta chain in context. This clonotype showed up many times. Its antigen remains undetermined. No base qualities exist here, and no much larger clone lies one base off it. The data originate from a study of regulatory T cells in long-lasting Graves disease (TCRdb year 2021). Regarding the research as a whole: In the newly diagnosed Graves' disease group, patients had been taking antithyroid drugs for less than 3 months. Patients with persistent Graves' disease were compared with patients with newly diagnosed Graves' disease using TCR sequencing and RNA sequencing of peripheral blood. The study took place in China and was registered as a clinical trial. A total of 33 samples underwent TCR sequencing, from about 13 patients with persistent Graves' disease and 20 or so patients with newly diagnosed Graves' disease. Findings and caveats that apply to the study as a whole: Sequencing and analysis were limited to the TCR beta chain. TRBV28, TRBJ1-2 and TRBJ2-5 were preferentially used in persistent disease, while TRBV20-1 and TRBJ2-1 were favored in newly diagnosed disease. The authors acknowledged the small sample size as a limitation that may reduce accuracy. Persistent Graves' disease patients showed lower TCR Shannon entropy and fewer highly expanded clones than newly diagnosed patients, suggesting clonal expansion. The study examined only peripheral blood because the primary lesion, thyroid tissue, could not be accessed. Persistent patients shared more public clonotypes among themselves (over 2,500) than newly diagnosed patients did (over 900).

Per the publication, the time point label means: newly diagnosed GD, antithyroid drugs for less than 3 months. RNA was extracted from PBMCs in TRIzol for both TCR sequencing and RNA sequencing. The diagnosis of Graves' disease was made according to American Thyroid Association guidelines. Patients were recruited from an endocrinology department in Xi'an, China. Each patient gave roughly 8.4 milliliters of peripheral blood, collected in an EDTA anticoagulant tube. Ficoll Paque Plus density gradient separation was used to isolate PBMCs, and no further T cell sorting was done. RNA quality was checked with an Agilent 2100 Bioanalyzer and agarose gel, and concentration with a NanoDrop 2000. Libraries were constructed by multiplex PCR. Sequencing was performed on an Illumina HiSeq 4000. iRepertoire HTBI primers and Arm-PCR amplification of CDR3 regions were used to construct TCR beta libraries. Gel purification was performed on PCR products prior to sequencing. Turning to the authors' computational methods: Across samples, 55 to 80 TRBV and 13 to 15 TRBJ segments were identified and used for gene usage analysis of CDR3 amino acid clonotypes. Filtered high-quality paired reads were merged into contigs using COPE and FqMerger. Contigs were aligned with BLAST to IMGT TRBV, TRBD and TRBJ reference genes, and CDR3 was defined per IMGT. Clonotypes above 0.1% frequency were classified as highly expanded clones. Repertoire diversity was measured by Shannon entropy, and V-J evenness by the Gini coefficient. Clonotypes shared by more than one individual were considered public. TCRdb ran its own pipeline on the public reads, namely fastp trimming at Q25 and MiXCR clone calling, and kept in-frame beta chains. A single entry per CDR3 protein holds the most common genes and DNA from its merged rows. The V and J calls shown here were made by TCRdb, not taken from the authors' results. For this sample the table gives 300,000 to 400,000 distinct CDR3 sequences, of which approximately 16% were detected only once. The top ten clones comprise roughly 27% of the sample.

The germline V gene yields KGHSH for CDR1 and LQKENI for CDR2. Reading from cysteine to phenylalanine, the CDR3 counts 16 amino acids. The only DNA kept is the CDR3, 48 bases in frame from the first base. For this chain, trimming is 5 bases at the V end and 3 bases at the J end, and the number of junction bases without a gene match is 6. In addition, the sample was reused for a study of T cells in Graves' hyperthyroidism and ophthalmopathy. That second publication adds: Stable Graves' hyperthyroidism was defined as the absence of progression to ophthalmopathy over 18 months of follow-up. The hyperthyroidism patients were between 18 and 65 years old and newly diagnosed, with a disease duration of less than 2 months. Exclusion was applied to patients with uncontrolled infections, other autoimmune diseases, pregnancy or lactation. Diagnoses were based on clinical symptoms, serum thyroxine and TRAb, thyroid ultrasound and orbital computed tomography. The TCR CDR3 was subjected to a first round of RT-PCR using the HTBI primer set and the Qiagen OneStep RT-PCR kit. Most expanded thyroid clonotypes (frequency above 0.001) were also detected in blood, a finding suggesting that blood repertoires may reflect thyroid immune responses. In cross-validation, a model built on a 13 V-J signature told ophthalmopathy apart from stable hyperthyroidism with under 90% sensitivity and around 84% specificity, and in testing the same model reached 80%/75%. In validation, the model predicted progression to ophthalmopathy a median of about 6.5 months before onset, with 65% to 71% sensitivity and around 76% specificity. To identify distinguishing TCR V-J signatures, a discovery cohort of about a hundred patients was used, comprising 40 to 45 with Graves' ophthalmopathy and about 59 with stable Graves' hyperthyroidism. Whether ophthalmopathy could be predicted prospectively was tested in an independent validation cohort made up of approximately 19 hyperthyroidism patients plus 17 patients who later progressed to ophthalmopathy. The roughly 91 discovery patients were randomly divided into training and test sets at a 7:3 ratio. In about 6 Graves' hyperthyroidism patients, the study also compared T-cell repertoires from thyroid tissue with T-cell repertoires from blood. Once sampling was done, hyperthyroidism patients were given methimazole at a starting dose of 30 mg daily, whereas ophthalmopathy patients were given high-dose intravenous methylprednisolone. The libraries were constructed in a second round of multiplex PCR and then size-selected and purified. The libraries were sequenced on an Illumina HiSeq2000 using paired-end 100 bp reads. SOAPnuke was used to process the raw data, with reads discarded if the reads contained adapters or uncalled bases, had a mean Phred below 15, or lacked an exact constant-primer or identifier match. COPE v1.2.5 was used to merge the high-quality paired reads, and each unique nucleotide sequence was defined as a clonotype. MiTCR v1.1 was used to align the clonotypes against IMGT TRBV, TRBD and TRBJ reference segments. The analysis included only V-J combinations with a frequency above 0.0001, which together covered over 98% of the repertoires. The TCS score was defined as F50 (clonal expansion) divided by E x V (chaos), with BLOSUM62-based TCRdist calculated between CDR3 peptides within each V-J. Welch's t-statistics and random forest reduced fewer than 600 V-J features to under 15, which were used in a naive Bayes classifier (R e1071). No statistical method was used to fix the sample size in advance, and group allocation was not hidden from the investigators. TCR Vbeta CDR3 sequencing of 130 to 150 peripheral blood samples (43 ophthalmopathy, around 80 hyperthyroidism and approximately 17 progressor patients) is reported in the paper.

This sample comprised peripheral blood mononuclear cells (PBMCs), obtained at new diagnosis, from a patient treated with antithyroid drugs. The sequence joins TRBV18 to TRBJ1-4, with 10 bases matching TRBD1. This sequence originates from a man in his forties or fifties with Graves disease. Donor details come from another sample of the same person, matched by shared clones. The DNA reads as follows: TGTGCCAGCTCATCTGGACAGGGGGAAGCTAATGAAAAACTGTTTTTT. Translated, this gives CASSSGQGEANEKLFF.